This T cell receptor beta chain appears in the sequencing data of a study of blood T cells in healthy people across ages. V gave up 2 bases and J gave up 8 bases, with 16 bases separating them. Germline CDR1 and CDR2: MNHNS and SASEGT. The CDR3 contains 15 residues. A second PCR of about 6 to 11 cycles used a sample-barcoded 5' primer and a J-beta primer mix. MiXCR, run by TCRdb on the 5' RACE reads, gives a single entry per CDR3 protein. The profile shows about 800,000 distinct CDR3 sequences, roughly 50% of them singletons. The genes are TRBV6-1 and TRBJ2-1; possible D gene TRBD1, 5 bases. Sequenced: blood. This TCR was recovered from a man aged 25-45 years in good health. Here the CDR3 reads CASSESPWGRDEQFF. CDR3 DNA: TGTGCCAGCAGTGAATCGCCTTGGGGCAGGGATGAGCAGTTCTTC.